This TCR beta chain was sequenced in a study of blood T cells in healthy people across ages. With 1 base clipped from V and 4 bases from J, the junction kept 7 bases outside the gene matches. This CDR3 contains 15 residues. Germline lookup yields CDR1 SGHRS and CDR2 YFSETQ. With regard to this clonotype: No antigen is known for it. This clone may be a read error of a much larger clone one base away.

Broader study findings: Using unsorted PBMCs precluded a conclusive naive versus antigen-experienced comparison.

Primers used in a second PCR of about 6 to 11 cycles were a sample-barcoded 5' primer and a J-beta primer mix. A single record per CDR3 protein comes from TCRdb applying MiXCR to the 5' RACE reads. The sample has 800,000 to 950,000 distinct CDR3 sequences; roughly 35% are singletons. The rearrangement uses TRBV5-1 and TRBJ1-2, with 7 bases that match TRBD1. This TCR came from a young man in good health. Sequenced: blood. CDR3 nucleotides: TGCGCCAGCAGCTTGTTGGAAGGGGGCGCCTATGGCTACACCTTC. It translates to CASSLLEGGAYGYTF.